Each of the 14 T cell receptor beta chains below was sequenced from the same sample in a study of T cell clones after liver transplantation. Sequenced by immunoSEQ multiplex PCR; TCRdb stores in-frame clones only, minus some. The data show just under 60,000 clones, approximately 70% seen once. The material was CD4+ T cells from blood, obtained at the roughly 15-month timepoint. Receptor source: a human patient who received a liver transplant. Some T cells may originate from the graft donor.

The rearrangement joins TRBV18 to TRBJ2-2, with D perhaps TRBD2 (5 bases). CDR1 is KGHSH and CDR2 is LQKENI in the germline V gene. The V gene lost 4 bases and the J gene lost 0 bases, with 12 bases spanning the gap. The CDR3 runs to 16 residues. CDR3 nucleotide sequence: TGTGCCAGCTCACGAGACGGTAGCGCGAACACCGGGGAGCTGTTTTTT. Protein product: CASSRDGSANTGELFF.

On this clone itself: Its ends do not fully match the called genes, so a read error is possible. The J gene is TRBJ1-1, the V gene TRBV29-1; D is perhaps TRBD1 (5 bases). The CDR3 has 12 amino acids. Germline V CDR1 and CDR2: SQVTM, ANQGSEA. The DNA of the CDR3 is TGCAGCGTTGAAAAGGGGAACACTGAAGCTTCCTTT. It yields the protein CSVEKGNTEASF.

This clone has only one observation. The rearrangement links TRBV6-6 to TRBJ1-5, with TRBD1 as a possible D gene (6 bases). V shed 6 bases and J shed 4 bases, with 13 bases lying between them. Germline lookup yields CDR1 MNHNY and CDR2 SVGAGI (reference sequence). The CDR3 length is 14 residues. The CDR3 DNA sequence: TGTGCCAGCAGCCCCGCCCAGGGGAATCAGCCCCAGCATTTT. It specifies CASSPAQGNQPQHF.

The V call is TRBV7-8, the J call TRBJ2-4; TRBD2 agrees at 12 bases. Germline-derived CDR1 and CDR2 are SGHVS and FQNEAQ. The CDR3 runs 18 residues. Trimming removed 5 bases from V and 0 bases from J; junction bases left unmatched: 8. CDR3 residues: CASSPGTSGPIAKNIQYF. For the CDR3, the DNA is TGTGCCAGCAGCCCCGGGACTAGCGGGCCCATAGCCAAAAACATTCAGTACTTC.

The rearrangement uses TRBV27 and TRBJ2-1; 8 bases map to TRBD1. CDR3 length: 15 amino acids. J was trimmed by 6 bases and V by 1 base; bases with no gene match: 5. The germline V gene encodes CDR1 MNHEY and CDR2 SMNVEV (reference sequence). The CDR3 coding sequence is TGTGCCAGCAGTTTATGGGTAACAGGGGGCAATGAGCAGTTCTTC. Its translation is CASSLWVTGGNEQFF.

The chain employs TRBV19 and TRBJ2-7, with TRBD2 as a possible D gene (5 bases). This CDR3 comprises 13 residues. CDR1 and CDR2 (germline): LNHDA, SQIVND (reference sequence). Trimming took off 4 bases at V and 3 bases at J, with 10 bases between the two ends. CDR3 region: CASSKRPYYEQYF. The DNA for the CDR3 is TGTGCCAGTAGTAAGCGGCCTTACTACGAGCAGTACTTC.

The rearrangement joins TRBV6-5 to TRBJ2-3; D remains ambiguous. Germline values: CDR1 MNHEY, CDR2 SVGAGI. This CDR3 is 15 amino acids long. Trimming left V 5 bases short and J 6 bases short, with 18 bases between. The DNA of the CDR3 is TGTGCCAGCAGTGGCGGAGCTTACCTTGGGGATACGCAGTATTTT. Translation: CASSGGAYLGDTQYF.

CDR3 DNA: TGCGCCAGCAGCTTACTAGCGGGAGAATCCGGGGAGCTGTTTTTT. Protein: CASSLLAGESGELFF. V usage is TRBV5-1 and J usage is TRBJ2-2; 11 bases are a match to TRBD2. This CDR3 has 15 amino acids. The junction had 3 bases not matched to a gene; V was cut back by 2 bases and J by 6 bases. The germline V gene encodes CDR1 SGHRS and CDR2 YFSETQ.

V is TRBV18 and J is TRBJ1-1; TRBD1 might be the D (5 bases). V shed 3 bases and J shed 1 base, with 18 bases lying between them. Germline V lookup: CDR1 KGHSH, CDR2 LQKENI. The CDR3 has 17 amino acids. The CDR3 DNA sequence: TGTGCCAGCTCACCCGCCGGGACCCTAGGTGGGAACACTGAAGCTTTCTTT. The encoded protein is CASSPAGTLGGNTEAFF.

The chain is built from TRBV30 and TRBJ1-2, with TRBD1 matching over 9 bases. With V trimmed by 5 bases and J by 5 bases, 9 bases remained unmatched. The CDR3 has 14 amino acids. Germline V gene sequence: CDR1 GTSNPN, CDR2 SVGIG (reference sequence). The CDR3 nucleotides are TGTGCCTGGGTTAACAGGGGGCTTGGATATGGCTACACCTTC. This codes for CAWVNRGLGYGYTF.

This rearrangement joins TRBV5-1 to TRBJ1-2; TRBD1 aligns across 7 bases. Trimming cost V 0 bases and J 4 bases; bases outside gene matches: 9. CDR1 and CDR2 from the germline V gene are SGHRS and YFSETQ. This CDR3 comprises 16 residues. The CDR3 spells CASSLATGVGSYGYTF. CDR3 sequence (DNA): TGCGCCAGCAGCTTGGCCACAGGGGTTGGGAGCTATGGCTACACCTTC.

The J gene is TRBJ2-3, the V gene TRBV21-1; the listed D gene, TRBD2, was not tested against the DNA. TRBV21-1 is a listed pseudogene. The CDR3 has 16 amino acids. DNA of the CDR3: TGTGCCAGCAGCCACCGACTAGCGGAATGCACAGATACGCAGTATTTT. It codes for CASSHRLAECTDTQYF.

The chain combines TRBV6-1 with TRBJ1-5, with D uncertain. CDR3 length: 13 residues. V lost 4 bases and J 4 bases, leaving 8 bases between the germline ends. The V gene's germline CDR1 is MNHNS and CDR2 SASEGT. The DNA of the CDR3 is TGTGCCAGCAGTGGCAAGAGAAATCAGCCCCAGCATTTT. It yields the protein CASSGKRNQPQHF.

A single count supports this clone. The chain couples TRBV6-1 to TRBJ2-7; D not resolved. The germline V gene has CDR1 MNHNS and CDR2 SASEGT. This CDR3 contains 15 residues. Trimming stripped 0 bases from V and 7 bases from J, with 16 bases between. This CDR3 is CASSEAVGSSGEQYF. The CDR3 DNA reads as TGTGCCAGCAGTGAAGCGGTGGGTAGCTCTGGGGAGCAGTACTTC.